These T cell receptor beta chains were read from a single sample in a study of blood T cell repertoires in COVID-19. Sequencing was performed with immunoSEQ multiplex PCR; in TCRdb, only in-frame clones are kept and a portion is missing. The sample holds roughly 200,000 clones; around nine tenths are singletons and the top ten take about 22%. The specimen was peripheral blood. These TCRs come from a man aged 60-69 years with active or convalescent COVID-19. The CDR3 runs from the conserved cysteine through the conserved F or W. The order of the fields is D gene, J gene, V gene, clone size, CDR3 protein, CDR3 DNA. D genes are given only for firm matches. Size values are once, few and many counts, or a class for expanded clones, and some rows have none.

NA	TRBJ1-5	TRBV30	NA	CAWSRTLGQPQHF	TGTGCCTGGAGTAGGACTTTAGGCCAGCCCCAGCATTTT
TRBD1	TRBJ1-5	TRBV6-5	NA	CACGTVSNQPQHF	TGTGCCTGCGGGACAGTTAGCAATCAGCCCCAGCATTTT
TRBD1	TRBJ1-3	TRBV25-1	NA	CASSADRGRRNTIYF	TGTGCCAGCAGTGCTGACAGGGGGCGAAGGAACACCATATATTTT
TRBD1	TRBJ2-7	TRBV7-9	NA	CASSLEGTVTYEQYF	TGTGCCAGCAGCTTAGAAGGGACAGTCACCTACGAGCAGTACTTC
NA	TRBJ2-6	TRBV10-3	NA	CAISTTGANVLTF	TGTGCCATCAGCACGACAGGGGCCAACGTCCTGACTTTC
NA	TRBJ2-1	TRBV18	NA	CASSMRRTDEQFF	TGTGCCAGCTCAATGAGAAGAACGGATGAGCAGTTCTTC
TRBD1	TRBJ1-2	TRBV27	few	CASSPGQGTNYGYTF	TGTGCCAGCAGTCCTGGACAGGGGACGAACTATGGCTACACCTTC
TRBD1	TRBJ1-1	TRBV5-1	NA	CASSFTGGSEAFF	TGCGCCAGCAGCTTTACAGGGGGCTCCGAAGCTTTCTTT
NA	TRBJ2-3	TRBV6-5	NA	CASSYSFRVRTDTQYF	TGTGCCAGCAGTTACTCCTTCCGGGTTAGGACAGATACGCAGTATTTT
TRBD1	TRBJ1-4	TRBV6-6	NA	CASSRDRGFSTNEKLFF	TGTGCCAGCAGTCGGGACAGGGGCTTTTCAACTAATGAAAAACTGTTTTTT
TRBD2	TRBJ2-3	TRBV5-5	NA	CASSLEGLAGNTQYF	TGTGCCAGCAGCTTGGAGGGGCTAGCGGGGAATACGCAGTATTTT
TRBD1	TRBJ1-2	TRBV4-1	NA	CASSPQGAWGYTF	TGCGCCAGCAGCCCCCAGGGGGCGTGGGGCTACACCTTC
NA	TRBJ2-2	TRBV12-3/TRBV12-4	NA	CASSLRFRGLFF	TGTGCCAGCAGTTTGAGGTTTAGGGGGCTGTTTTTT
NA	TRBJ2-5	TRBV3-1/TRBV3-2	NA	CASSYGGARETQYF	TGTGCCAGCAGCTACGGAGGAGCCCGAGAGACCCAGTACTTC
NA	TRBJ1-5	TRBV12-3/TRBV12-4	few	CASSLFSQPQHF	TGTGCCAGCAGTTTATTCTCGCAGCCCCAGCATTTT
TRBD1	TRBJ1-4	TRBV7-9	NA	CASSGQGGEKLFF	TGTGCCAGCAGTGGACAGGGTGGGGAAAAACTGTTTTTT
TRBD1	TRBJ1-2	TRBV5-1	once	CASSLGQGAGYTF	TGCGCCAGCAGCTTGGGGCAGGGGGCTGGCTACACCTTC
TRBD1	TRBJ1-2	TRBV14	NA	CASSQETRAGGAYGYTF	TGTGCCAGCAGCCAAGAAACGAGGGCAGGGGGCGCCTATGGCTACACCTTC
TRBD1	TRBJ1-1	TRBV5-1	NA	CASSLQGGNTEAFF	TGCGCCAGCAGCTTGCAGGGGGGGAACACTGAAGCTTTCTTT
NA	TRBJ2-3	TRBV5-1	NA	CASSLATEGDTQYF	TGCGCCAGCAGCTTGGCTACAGAAGGAGATACGCAGTATTTT
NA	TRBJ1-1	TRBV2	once	CASSEQSNTEAFF	TGTGCCAGCAGTGAACAATCGAACACTGAAGCTTTCTTT
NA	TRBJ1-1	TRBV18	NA	CASSASAGRNTEAFF	TGTGCCAGCTCCGCCTCGGCAGGCCGGAACACTGAAGCTTTCTTT
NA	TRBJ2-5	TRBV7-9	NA	CASSYSLRGSETQYF	TGTGCCAGCAGCTACTCGCTCAGGGGATCGGAGACCCAGTACTTC
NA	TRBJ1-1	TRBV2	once	CASSANRYTEAFF	TGTGCCAGCAGTGCGAACAGATACACTGAAGCTTTCTTT
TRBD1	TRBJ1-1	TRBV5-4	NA	CASSLGRDRPRDTEAFF	TGTGCCAGCAGCTTGGGCCGGGACAGGCCTAGGGACACTGAAGCTTTCTTT
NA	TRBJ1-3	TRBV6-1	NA	CASSEARVLPGNTIYF	TGTGCCAGCAGTGAAGCGAGGGTTCTTCCTGGAAACACCATATATTTT
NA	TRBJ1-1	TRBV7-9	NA	CASSLAYRDQNTEAFF	TGTGCCAGCAGCTTAGCCTACAGGGACCAGAACACTGAAGCTTTCTTT
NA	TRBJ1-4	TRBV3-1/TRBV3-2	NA	CASRQYNEKLFF	TGTGCCAGCAGACAGTATAATGAAAAACTGTTTTTT
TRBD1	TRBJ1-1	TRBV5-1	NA	CASNAGGKTEAFF	TGCGCCAGCAACGCAGGGGGAAAGACTGAAGCTTTCTTT
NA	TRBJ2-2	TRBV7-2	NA	CASSPLTARGTGELFF	TGTGCCAGCAGCCCCCTGACAGCCAGGGGCACCGGGGAGCTGTTTTTT
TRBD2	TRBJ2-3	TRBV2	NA	CASSLSFTSGGADTQYF	TGTGCCAGCAGCCTTTCTTTTACTAGCGGGGGGGCAGATACGCAGTATTTT
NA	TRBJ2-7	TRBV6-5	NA	CASSYSRTRGSYEQYF	TGTGCCAGCAGTTACTCGAGGACCAGGGGCTCCTACGAGCAGTACTTC
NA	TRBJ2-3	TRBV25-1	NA	CASSLQGRKDTQYF	TGTGCCAGCAGTCTTCAGGGGCGCAAAGATACGCAGTATTTT
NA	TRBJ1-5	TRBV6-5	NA	CASSPVGGDQPQHF	TGTGCCAGCAGCCCGGTCGGGGGGGATCAGCCCCAGCATTTT
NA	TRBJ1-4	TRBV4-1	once	CASSQDWSGGYEKLFF	TGCGCCAGCAGCCAAGATTGGTCGGGGGGTTATGAAAAACTGTTTTTT
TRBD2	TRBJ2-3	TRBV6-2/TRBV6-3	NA	CASSSTTSGDTQYF	TGTGCCAGCAGTTCTACTACTAGCGGCGATACGCAGTATTTT
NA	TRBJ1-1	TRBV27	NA	CASILTGSGTEAFF	TGTGCCAGCATCCTGACAGGTTCGGGCACTGAAGCTTTCTTT
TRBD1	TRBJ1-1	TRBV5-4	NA	CASSPDRVSAEAFF	TGTGCCAGCAGCCCGGACAGGGTTTCGGCTGAAGCTTTCTTT
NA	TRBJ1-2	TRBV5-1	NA	CASSLEFSDYGYTF	TGCGCCAGCAGCTTAGAATTTTCAGACTATGGCTACACCTTC
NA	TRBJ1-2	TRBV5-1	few	CASSPDGGPNYGYTF	TGCGCCAGCAGCCCGGACGGGGGGCCTAACTATGGCTACACCTTC
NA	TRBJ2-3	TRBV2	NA	CASIYPGFTDTQYF	TGTGCCAGCATTTATCCGGGGTTCACAGATACGCAGTATTTT
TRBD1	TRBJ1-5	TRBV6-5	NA	CASTWGQGAGQPQHF	TGTGCCAGCACCTGGGGACAGGGAGCGGGTCAGCCCCAGCATTTT
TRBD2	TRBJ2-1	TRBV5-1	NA	CASSPSGGRNEQFF	TGCGCCAGCAGCCCTAGCGGGGGCCGCAATGAGCAGTTCTTC
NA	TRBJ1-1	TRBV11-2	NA	CASSLQLNTEAFF	TGTGCCAGCAGCCTACAGCTGAACACTGAAGCTTTCTTT
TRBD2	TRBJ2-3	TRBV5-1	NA	CASRIAGRSTDTQYF	TGCGCCAGTCGAATAGCGGGTAGAAGCACAGATACGCAGTATTTT
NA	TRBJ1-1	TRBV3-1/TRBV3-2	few	CASKRRGGTEAFF	TGTGCCAGCAAGAGGAGAGGGGGCACTGAAGCTTTCTTT
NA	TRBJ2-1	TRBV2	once	CASSEWLGGAKDEQFF	TGTGCCAGCAGTGAATGGCTAGGGGGGGCCAAGGATGAGCAGTTCTTC
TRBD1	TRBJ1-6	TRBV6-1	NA	CASSEASGTGNTLHF	TGTGCCAGCAGTGAAGCCTCCGGGACAGGGAACACCCTCCACTTT